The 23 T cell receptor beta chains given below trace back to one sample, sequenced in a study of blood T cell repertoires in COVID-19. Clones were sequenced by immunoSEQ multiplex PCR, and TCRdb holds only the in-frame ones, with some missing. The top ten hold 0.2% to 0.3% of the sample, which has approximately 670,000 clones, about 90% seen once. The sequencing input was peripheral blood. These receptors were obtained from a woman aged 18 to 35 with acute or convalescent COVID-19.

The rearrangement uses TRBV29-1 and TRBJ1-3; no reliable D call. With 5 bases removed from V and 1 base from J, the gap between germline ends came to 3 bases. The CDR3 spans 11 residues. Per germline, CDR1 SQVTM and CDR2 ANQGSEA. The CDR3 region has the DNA TGCAGCGTTTCGTCTGGAAACACCATATATTTT. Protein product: CSVSSGNTIYF.

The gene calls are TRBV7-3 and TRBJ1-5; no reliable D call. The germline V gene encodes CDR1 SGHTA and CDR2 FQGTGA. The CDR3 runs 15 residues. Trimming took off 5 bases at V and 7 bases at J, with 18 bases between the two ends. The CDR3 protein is CASSPVGVVCQPQHF. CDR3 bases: TGTGCCAGCAGCCCCGTGGGCGTAGTTTGCCAGCCCCAGCATTTT.

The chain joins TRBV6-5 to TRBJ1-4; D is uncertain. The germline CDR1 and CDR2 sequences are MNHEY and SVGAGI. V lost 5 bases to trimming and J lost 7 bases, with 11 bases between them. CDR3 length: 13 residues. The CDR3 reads CASSSLPSEKLFF. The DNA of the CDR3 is TGTGCCAGCAGTAGTTTGCCTAGTGAAAAACTGTTTTTT.

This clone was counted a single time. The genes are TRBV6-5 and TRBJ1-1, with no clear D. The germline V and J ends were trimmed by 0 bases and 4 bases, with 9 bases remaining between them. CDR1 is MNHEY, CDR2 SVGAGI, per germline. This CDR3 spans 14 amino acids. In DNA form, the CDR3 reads TGTGCCAGCAGTTACTCGATTGGGAGCACTGAAGCTTTCTTT. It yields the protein CASSYSIGSTEAFF.

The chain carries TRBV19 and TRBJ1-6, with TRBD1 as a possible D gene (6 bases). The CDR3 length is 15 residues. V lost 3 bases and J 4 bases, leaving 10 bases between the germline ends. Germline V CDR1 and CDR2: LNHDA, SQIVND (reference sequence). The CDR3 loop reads CASSIGQGYNSPLHF. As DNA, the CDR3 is TGTGCCAGTAGTATCGGTCAGGGGTATAATTCACCCCTCCACTTT.

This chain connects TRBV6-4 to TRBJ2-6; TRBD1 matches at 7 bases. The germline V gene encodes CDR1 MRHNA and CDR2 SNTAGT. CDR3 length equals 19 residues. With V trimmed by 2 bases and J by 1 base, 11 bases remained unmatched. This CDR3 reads CASSDEARAGGSGANVLTF. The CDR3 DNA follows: TGTGCCAGCAGTGACGAGGCGAGGGCAGGGGGATCTGGGGCCAACGTCCTGACTTTC.

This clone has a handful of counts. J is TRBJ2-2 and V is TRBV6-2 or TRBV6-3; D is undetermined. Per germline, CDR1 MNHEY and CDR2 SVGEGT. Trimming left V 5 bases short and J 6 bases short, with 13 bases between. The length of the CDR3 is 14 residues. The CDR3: CASSTRGESGELFF. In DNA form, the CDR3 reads TGTGCCAGCAGTACCCGAGGAGAGTCCGGGGAGCTGTTTTTT.

The CDR3 DNA follows: TGTGCCAGCAGCCAAGATTTTAAGGGACAGGGTTCGGAAGGCTACACCTTC. Encoded protein: CASSQDFKGQGSEGYTF. The chain links TRBV4-2 to TRBJ1-2; TRBD1 matches at 9 bases. This CDR3 comprises 17 residues. CDR1 LGHNA and CDR2 YNFKEQ come from the germline V gene. Unmatched junction bases numbered 13, after V lost 0 bases and J lost 8 bases.

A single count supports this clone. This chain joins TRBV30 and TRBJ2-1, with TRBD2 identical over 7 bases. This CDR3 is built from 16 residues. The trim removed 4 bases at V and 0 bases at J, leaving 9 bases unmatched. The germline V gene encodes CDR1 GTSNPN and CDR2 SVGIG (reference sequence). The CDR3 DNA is TGTGCCTGGACTCCCTCGGGGGGAGGCTCCTACAATGAGCAGTTCTTC. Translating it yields CAWTPSGGGSYNEQFF. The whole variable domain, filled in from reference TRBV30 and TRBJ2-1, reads SQTIHQWPATLVQPVGSPLSLECTVEGTSNPNLYWYRQAAGRGLQLLFYSVGIGQISSEVPQNLSASRPQDRQFILSSKKLLLSDSGFYLCAWTPSGGGSYNEQFFGPGTRLTVL.

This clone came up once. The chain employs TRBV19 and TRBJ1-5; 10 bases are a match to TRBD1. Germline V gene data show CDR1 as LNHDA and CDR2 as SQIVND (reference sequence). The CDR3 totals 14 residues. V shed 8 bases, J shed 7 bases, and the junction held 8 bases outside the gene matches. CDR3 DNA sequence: TGTGCCAGTGCCGGGACAGGGGTTTACCAGCCCCAGCATTTT. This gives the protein CASAGTGVYQPQHF.

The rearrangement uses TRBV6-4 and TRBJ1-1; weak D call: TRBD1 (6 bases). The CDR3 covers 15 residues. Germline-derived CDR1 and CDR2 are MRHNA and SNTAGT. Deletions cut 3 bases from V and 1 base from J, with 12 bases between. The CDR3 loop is CASSEGGDGNTEAFF. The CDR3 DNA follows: TGTGCCAGCAGTGAAGGGGGGGACGGGAACACTGAAGCTTTCTTT.

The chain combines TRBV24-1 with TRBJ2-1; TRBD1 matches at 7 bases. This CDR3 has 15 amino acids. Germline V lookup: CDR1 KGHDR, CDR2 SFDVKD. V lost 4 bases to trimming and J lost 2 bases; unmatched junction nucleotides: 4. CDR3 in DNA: TGTGCCACCAGTGACCCCGGGACAGCCTACAATGAGCAGTTCTTC. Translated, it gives CATSDPGTAYNEQFF.

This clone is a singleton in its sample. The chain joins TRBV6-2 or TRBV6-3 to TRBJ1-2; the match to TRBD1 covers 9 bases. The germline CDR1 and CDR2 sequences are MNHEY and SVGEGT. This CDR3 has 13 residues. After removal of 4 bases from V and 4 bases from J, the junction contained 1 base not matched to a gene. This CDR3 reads CASSWDRAYGYTF. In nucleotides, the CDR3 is TGTGCCAGCAGTTGGGACAGGGCCTATGGCTACACCTTC.

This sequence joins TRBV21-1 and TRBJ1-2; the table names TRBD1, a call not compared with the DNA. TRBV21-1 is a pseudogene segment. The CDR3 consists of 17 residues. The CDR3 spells CASSMRPGTGFNYGYTF. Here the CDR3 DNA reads TGTGCCAGCAGCATGAGACCCGGGACAGGTTTTAACTATGGCTACACCTTC.

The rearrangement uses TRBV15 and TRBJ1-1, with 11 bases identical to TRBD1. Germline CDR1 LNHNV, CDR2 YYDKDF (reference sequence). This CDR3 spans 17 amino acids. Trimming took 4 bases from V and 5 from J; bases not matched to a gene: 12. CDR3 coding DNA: TGTGCCACCAGCAAAAAAAGGGGACAGGGGGTATGGACTGAAGCTTTCTTT. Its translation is CATSKKRGQGVWTEAFF.

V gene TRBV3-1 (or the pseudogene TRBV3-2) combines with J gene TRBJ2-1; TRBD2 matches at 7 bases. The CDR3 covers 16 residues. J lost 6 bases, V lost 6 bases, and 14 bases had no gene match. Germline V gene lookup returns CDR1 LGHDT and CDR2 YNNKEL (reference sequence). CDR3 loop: CASRLKGGGNLNEQFF. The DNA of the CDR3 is TGTGCCAGCAGGCTCAAAGGCGGGGGTAACCTCAATGAGCAGTTCTTC.

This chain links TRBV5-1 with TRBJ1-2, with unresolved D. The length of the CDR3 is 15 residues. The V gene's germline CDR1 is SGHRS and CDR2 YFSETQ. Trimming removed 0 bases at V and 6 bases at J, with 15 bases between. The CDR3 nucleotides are TGCGCCAGCAGCTTGGCACTAGGGATTTACCATGGCTACACCTTC. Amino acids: CASSLALGIYHGYTF.

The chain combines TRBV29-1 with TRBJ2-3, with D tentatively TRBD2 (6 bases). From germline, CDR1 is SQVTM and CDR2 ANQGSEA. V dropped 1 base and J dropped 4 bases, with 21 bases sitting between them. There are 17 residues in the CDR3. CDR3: CSVEVPGVLRGADTQYF. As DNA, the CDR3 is TGCAGCGTTGAAGTCCCGGGGGTCCTTCGGGGAGCAGATACGCAGTATTTT.

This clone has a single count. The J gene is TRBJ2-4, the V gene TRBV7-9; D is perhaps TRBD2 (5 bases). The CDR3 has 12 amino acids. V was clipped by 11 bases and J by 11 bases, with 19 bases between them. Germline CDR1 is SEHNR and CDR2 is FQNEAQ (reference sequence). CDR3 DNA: TGTGCCTGGGGAAACCCCCTGGAGGTTCAGTACTTC. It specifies CAWGNPLEVQYF.

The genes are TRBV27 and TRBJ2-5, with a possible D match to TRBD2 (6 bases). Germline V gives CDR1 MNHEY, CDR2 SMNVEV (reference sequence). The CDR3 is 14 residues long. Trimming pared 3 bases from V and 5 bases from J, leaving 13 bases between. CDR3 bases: TGTGCCAGCAGTTTCGGGACTGCCTCGGAGACCCAGTACTTC. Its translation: CASSFGTASETQYF.

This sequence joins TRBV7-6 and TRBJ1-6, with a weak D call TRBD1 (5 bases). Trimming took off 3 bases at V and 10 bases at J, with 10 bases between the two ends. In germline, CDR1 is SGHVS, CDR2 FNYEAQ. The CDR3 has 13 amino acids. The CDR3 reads CASSFQGGSPLHF. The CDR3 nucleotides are TGTGCCAGCAGCTTCCAGGGAGGGTCACCCCTCCACTTT.

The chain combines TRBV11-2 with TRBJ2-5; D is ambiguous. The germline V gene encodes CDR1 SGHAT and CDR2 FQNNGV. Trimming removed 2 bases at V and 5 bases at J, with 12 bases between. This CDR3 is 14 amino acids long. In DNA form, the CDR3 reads TGTGCCAGCAGCTTAAGGATAGCTGTCGAGACCCAGTACTTC. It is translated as CASSLRIAVETQYF.

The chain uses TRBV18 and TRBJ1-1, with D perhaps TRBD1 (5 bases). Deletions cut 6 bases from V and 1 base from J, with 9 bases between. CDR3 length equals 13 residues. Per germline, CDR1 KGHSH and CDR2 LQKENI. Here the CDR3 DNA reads TGTGCCAGCTCCACACAGGAGAACACTGAAGCTTTCTTT. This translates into CASSTQENTEAFF. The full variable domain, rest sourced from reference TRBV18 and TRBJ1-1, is NAGVMQNPRHLVRRRGQEARLRCSPMKGHSHVYWYRQLPEEGLKFMVYLQKENIIDESGMPKERFSAEFPKEGPSILRIQQVVRGDSAAYFCASSTQENTEAFFGQGTRLTVV.